One and the same sample provided the 21 T cell receptor beta chains below, sequenced in a study of glioma-infiltrating T cells after dendritic cell vaccination. Time point indicated: after dendritic cell vaccination, including at tumor progression/relapse. Clones were sequenced by immunoSEQ multiplex PCR, and TCRdb holds only the in-frame ones, with some missing. The sample lists over 80,000 clones, roughly 77% seen once, with approximately 2% in the top ten. The sample consisted of blood, taken after dendritic cell vaccination. These receptors were collected from a human donor with glioblastoma.

The gene calls are TRBV5-4 and TRBJ2-1; 8 bases line up with TRBD2. Germline trimming cut 4 bases from V and 7 bases from J; bases unmatched to any gene: 13. CDR3 length: 16 amino acids. The V gene's germline CDR1 is SGHNT and CDR2 YYREEE (reference sequence). The CDR3 bases are TGTGCCAGCAGCCCACCCCCAGCGGGAGCAGGGAATGAGCAGTTCTTC. This gives the protein CASSPPPAGAGNEQFF.

V usage is TRBV10-1 and J usage is TRBJ2-1, with D perhaps matching TRBD2 (6 bases). The CDR3 has 14 amino acids. Germline assignment: CDR1 WNHNN and CDR2 SYGVQD (reference sequence). V gave up 4 bases and J gave up 9 bases, with 16 bases separating them. CDR3 sequence: CASSAGSGWGEQFF. The CDR3 coding sequence is TGCGCCAGCAGTGCCGGGAGCGGGTGGGGTGAGCAGTTCTTC.

This chain links TRBV30 with TRBJ2-1; 12 bases agree with TRBD2. The CDR3 loop spans 17 amino acids. The trim removed 2 bases at V and 6 bases at J, leaving 11 bases unmatched. Per germline, CDR1 GTSNPN and CDR2 SVGIG (reference sequence). In DNA, the CDR3 is TGTGCCTGGAGTCGATTTCGGACTAGCGGGACCGGCAATGAGCAGTTCTTC. Amino acids: CAWSRFRTSGTGNEQFF.

CDR3 nucleotide sequence: TGTGCCACCAGCAGACGGAGCTCTGGGGCCAACGTCCTGACTTTC. It yields the protein CATSRRSSGANVLTF. The V call is TRBV15, the J call TRBJ2-6; D is unresolved. Trimming removed 2 bases from V and 0 bases from J, with 5 bases in between. Germline-derived CDR1 and CDR2 are LNHNV and YYDKDF (reference sequence). This CDR3 region has 15 residues.

The gene calls are TRBV23-1 and TRBJ1-5; D is unresolved. TRBV23-1 is recorded as an ORF, its role being uncertain. The CDR3 is made up of 14 amino acids. The V end lost 6 bases, the J end lost 4 bases, and 13 bases lay between the germline ends. CDR3 DNA sequence: TGCGCCAGCAGCCTCGGGAGGGATAATCAGCCCCAGCATTTT. It translates to CASSLGRDNQPQHF.

The chain couples TRBV7-8 to TRBJ2-7; 7 bases are shared with TRBD1. V dropped 5 bases and J dropped 1; count of bases not matched to a gene: 5. CDR1 is SGHVS and CDR2 is FQNEAQ in the germline V gene. The CDR3 sequence is 14 residues long. CDR3: CASSIRDSSYEQYF. DNA for the CDR3: TGTGCCAGCAGCATAAGGGACAGTTCCTACGAGCAGTACTTC.

The chain links TRBV27 to TRBJ2-4; 9 bases are shared with TRBD2. CDR3 size: 19 residues. The germline V gene encodes CDR1 MNHEY and CDR2 SMNVEV (reference sequence). V dropped 6 bases and J dropped 0; count of bases not matched to a gene: 15. This chain's CDR3 is CASSSRSSGGQLAKNIQYF. The CDR3 DNA reads TGTGCCAGCAGCTCCCGGTCGAGCGGGGGGCAACTAGCCAAAAACATTCAGTACTTC.

This clone has only a few counts. The CDR3 sequence: CASSSFGQGLSGANVLTF. CDR3 bases: TGCGCCAGCAGCTCCTTCGGGCAGGGATTGTCTGGGGCCAACGTCCTGACTTTC. J is TRBJ2-6 and V is TRBV5-1, with a weak D call TRBD1 (5 bases). The CDR3 totals 18 residues. Trimming left V 3 bases short and J 1 base short, with 17 bases between. Germline CDR1 is SGHRS and CDR2 is YFSETQ.

The chain couples TRBV5-1 to TRBJ2-3, with TRBD2 identical over 8 bases. The CDR3 runs to 14 residues. The germline gives CDR1 SGHRS, CDR2 YFSETQ. Unmatched junction bases numbered 3, after V lost 4 bases and J lost 2 bases. The CDR3 DNA reads TGCGCCAGCAGCGCCGGGGGGGTCACAGATACGCAGTATTTT. Its translation is CASSAGGVTDTQYF.

CDR3 sequence (DNA): TGCGCCAGCAGCCAAGATGTCTCAGGGCAAAATGAAAAACTGTTTTTT. This gives the protein CASSQDVSGQNEKLFF. The J gene is TRBJ1-4, the V gene TRBV4-1; a weak D match, TRBD1 (5 bases). Trimming cost V 0 bases and J 5 bases, with 13 bases left between them. Per germline, CDR1 MGHRA and CDR2 YSYEKL. The CDR3 loop spans 16 amino acids.

This rearrangement joins TRBV10-2 to TRBJ2-1; 12 bases agree with TRBD2. CDR3 length: 13 amino acids. Germline CDR1 and CDR2: WSHSY and SAAADI. V was pared by 5 bases and J by 14 bases, with 7 bases of the junction left unmatched. CDR3 sequence reads: CASSQLAGGGKFF. The DNA for the CDR3 is TGCGCCAGCAGTCAACTAGCGGGAGGCGGGAAGTTCTTC.

The CDR3 DNA reads as TGTGCCAGCAGTAGAAGCGGGAGGGGAGGCGAGCAGTTCTTC. The encoded protein is CASSRSGRGGEQFF. The genes are TRBV2 and TRBJ2-1; 10 nucleotides agree with TRBD2. J lost 10 bases, V lost 5 bases, and 8 bases had no gene match. CDR3 length equals 14 residues. Looked up from germline, CDR1 is SNHLY and CDR2 is FYNNEI.

This clone was seen only a few times. The chain couples TRBV10-3 to TRBJ2-7; 7 positions match TRBD1. CDR3 length equals 15 residues. Germline lookup yields CDR1 ENHRY and CDR2 SYGVKD. The CDR3 here is CASSETGDSSYEQYV. In DNA form, the CDR3 reads TGTGCCAGCAGTGAAACAGGGGATTCTTCCTACGAGCAGTACGTC.

V and J are TRBV5-1 and TRBJ1-6, with D unclear. Trimming shortened V by 2 bases and J by 5 bases, and 8 bases separated the two germline ends. Germline loops: CDR1 SGHRS, CDR2 YFSETQ. The CDR3 extends over 14 amino acids. This CDR3 reads CASSFTRDNSPLHF. CDR3 DNA: TGCGCCAGCAGCTTCACACGGGATAATTCACCCCTCCACTTT.

The rearrangement uses TRBV6-5 and TRBJ2-2; TRBD1 matches at 7 bases. With V trimmed by 7 bases and J by 4 bases, 9 bases remained unmatched. CDR3 length equals 15 residues. Germline V gene data show CDR1 as MNHEY and CDR2 as SVGAGI. DNA for the CDR3: TGTGCCAGCACCCCCGGGACAGTGGGCACCGGGGAGCTGTTTTTT. This sequence encodes CASTPGTVGTGELFF.

This clone was detected once. This chain joins TRBV7-9 and TRBJ1-5; a weak D match, TRBD1 (5 bases). Trimming removed 1 base at V and 4 bases at J, with 8 bases between. Germline V gives CDR1 SEHNR, CDR2 FQNEAQ (reference sequence). This CDR3 comprises 14 residues. The CDR3 region has the DNA TGTGCCAGCAGCTTAGGGGCAGGGAATCAGCCCCAGCATTTT. Translated, it gives CASSLGAGNQPQHF.

The chain employs TRBV2 and TRBJ2-4; the D is unclear. CDR1 is SNHLY, CDR2 FYNNEI, per germline. The CDR3 runs 16 residues. V lost 5 bases to trimming and J lost 3 bases, with 17 bases between them. In DNA, the CDR3 is TGTGCCAGCAGTCCCGTCCAGGTGCCTGTCAAAAACATTCAGTACTTC. Translation: CASSPVQVPVKNIQYF.

The gene calls are TRBV30 and TRBJ1-5; D possibly corresponds to TRBD1 (5 bases). The CDR3 covers 15 residues. CDR1 and CDR2 (germline): GTSNPN, SVGIG (reference sequence). V lost 1 base to trimming and J lost 4 bases, with 14 bases between them. DNA of the CDR3: TGTGCCTGGAGTGGAGCGGGGCCGGGAAATCAGCCCCAGCATTTT. This translates into CAWSGAGPGNQPQHF.

DNA for the CDR3: TGTGCCAGTAGTATGAGGGACAGGGCCTATCAGCCCCAGCATTTT. Translated, it gives CASSMRDRAYQPQHF. V usage is TRBV19 and J usage is TRBJ1-5, with 9 bases fitting TRBD1. The V gene end was trimmed by 3 bases and the J gene end by 5 bases; junction bases not matched to a gene: 5. Germline V gene lookup returns CDR1 LNHDA and CDR2 SQIVND (reference sequence). CDR3 size: 15 residues.

This clone has just one count. The V call is TRBV19, the J call TRBJ1-2; 7 positions agree with TRBD1. Losses at the gene ends were 2 bases for V and 0 bases for J; bases not matched to a gene: 3. The CDR3 consists of 15 residues. In germline, CDR1 is LNHDA, CDR2 SQIVND (reference sequence). CDR3 bases: TGTGCCAGTAGTATAAGGGGGACAGCTAACTATGGCTACACCTTC. Protein product: CASSIRGTANYGYTF.

The chain employs TRBV18 and TRBJ1-2; no clear D gene. The germline CDR1 and CDR2 sequences are KGHSH and LQKENI. This CDR3 comprises 16 residues. Trimming removed 4 bases from V and 1 base from J, with 16 bases in between. CDR3 coding DNA: TGTGCCAGCTCACAGGCCCAGGCGGGTCTTAACTATGGCTACACCTTC. It is translated as CASSQAQAGLNYGYTF.